This TCR beta chain was sequenced during a study of yellow fever vaccine responses in identical twins. General study results and limits: Twins reportedly appeared to share part of their vaccine T cell response while keeping part individual.

Details on this clonotype: As yet, its antigen is unknown.

The CDR3 covers 16 residues. The germline V gene encodes CDR1 SGHAT and CDR2 FQDESV (reference sequence). Deletions cut 5 bases from V and 4 bases from J, with 18 bases between. TCRdb re-derived calls from the RT-PCR reads in MiXCR, one entry per CDR3 protein. The data show about 1,300 distinct CDR3 sequences, 80% to 85% seen once. This sequence originates from a female donor who received the yellow fever vaccine. The source was T cells from blood (PBMCs), unsorted or a sorted subset (not recorded which), collected before or after yellow fever vaccination (not recorded which). This chain connects TRBV11-1 to TRBJ2-1, with D possibly matching TRBD2 (6 bases). The CDR3 loop reads CASSPGWGTLYNEQFF. In nucleotides, the CDR3 is TGTGCCAGCAGCCCAGGCTGGGGGACTCTATACAATGAGCAGTTCTTC.